A single sample gave rise to the 30 T cell receptor beta chains below, sequenced in a study of T-cell reconstitution after alpha-beta-depleted transplantation in children. TCRbeta library preparation incorporated unique molecular identifiers. One entry per CDR3 protein, called by TCRdb with MiXCR from the PCR reads. The table includes about 500,000 distinct CDR3 sequences, less than 35% detected once. The material sequenced was PBMCs from the stem cell graft donor, taken from the stem cell graft. Receptors were obtained from a human donor who donated a stem cell graft to a child with aplastic anemia.

The chain couples TRBV7-2 to TRBJ2-1; D is tentatively TRBD1 or TRBD2 (5 bases each). V was cut by 6 bases and J by 5 bases, with 20 bases left in between. Germline-derived CDR1 and CDR2 are SGHTA and FQGNSA. The CDR3 totals 16 residues. The CDR3 coding sequence is TGTGCCAGCAGAATTAGAGGGGTGACAGAAAACAATGAGCAGTTCTTC. It yields the protein CASRIRGVTENNEQFF. The full variable domain, its missing parts supplied by reference TRBV7-2 and TRBJ2-1, is GAGVSQSPSNKVTEKGKDVELRCDPISGHTALYWYRQSLGQGLEFLIYFQGNSAPDKSGLPSDRFSAERTGGSVSTLTIQRTQQEDSAVYLCASRIRGVTENNEQFFGPGTRLTVL.

The chain recombines TRBV28 with TRBJ2-7, with TRBD2 matching over 8 bases. The V gene's germline CDR1 is MDHEN and CDR2 SYDVKM. The V and J ends lost 5 bases and 2 bases, in that order; junction bases with no gene match: 2. This CDR3 region has 13 residues. Here the CDR3 reads CASSAGGPYEQYF. For the CDR3, the DNA is TGTGCCAGCAGTGCGGGAGGACCCTACGAGCAGTACTTC.

This chain links TRBV29-1 with TRBJ1-1; 10 bases map to TRBD1. The CDR3 has 11 residues. Germline V gene lookup returns CDR1 SQVTM and CDR2 ANQGSEA. With V trimmed by 4 bases and J by 10 bases, 3 bases remained unmatched. The CDR3 DNA follows: TGCAGCGTTGCCGGGACAGGGGTAGCTTTCTTT. Residues: CSVAGTGVAFF.

This clonotype was seen a few times. The chain is built from TRBV2 and TRBJ2-4, with TRBD2 matching 9 bases. There are 17 residues in the CDR3. The J segment lost 0 bases and the V segment lost 0 bases, leaving 3 bases of the junction unmatched. CDR1 and CDR2 from the germline V gene are SNHLY and FYNNEI. The CDR3 DNA is TGTGCCAGCAGTGAAGCTAGGACTAGCGTAGCCAAAAACATTCAGTACTTC. Amino acids: CASSEARTSVAKNIQYF.

This clonotype turned up a few times. The DNA of the CDR3 is TGCAGCGTTGAAGATAGGCTAGCGGGAACCGCAGATACGCAGTATTTT. The encoded protein is CSVEDRLAGTADTQYF. The rearrangement links TRBV29-1 to TRBJ2-3; TRBD2 aligns across 9 bases. CDR1 and CDR2 (germline): SQVTM, ANQGSEA. The CDR3 is made up of 16 amino acids. Trimming cost V 0 bases and J 4 bases; bases outside gene matches: 8.

The chain joins TRBV27 to TRBJ1-6; D remains ambiguous. V shed 5 bases and J shed 7 bases, with 15 bases lying between them. The germline CDR1 and CDR2 sequences are MNHEY and SMNVEV (reference sequence). This CDR3 spans 15 amino acids. The CDR3 reads CASSLVDGRNSPLHF. The CDR3 nucleotides are TGTGCCAGCAGTCTCGTCGACGGGAGGAATTCACCCCTCCACTTT.

In DNA form, the CDR3 reads TGCAGTGCTAGTTACTTTAGCGGGAGGGGGGGTGAGCAGTTCTTC. It specifies CSASYFSGRGGEQFF. The genes are TRBV20-1 and TRBJ2-1, with 11 bases matching TRBD2. After removal of 3 bases from V and 9 bases from J, the junction contained 10 bases not matched to a gene. Looked up from germline, CDR1 is DFQATT and CDR2 is SNEGSKA (reference sequence). This CDR3 has 15 amino acids.

Here the CDR3 DNA reads TGTGCCAGCAGTTTTTGGAGCGGGAGCTCCTACGAGCAGTACGTC. Amino acids: CASSFWSGSSYEQYV. The chain uses TRBV28 and TRBJ2-7; 8 bases map to TRBD2. The J segment lost 0 bases and the V segment lost 3 bases, leaving 4 bases of the junction unmatched. The germline CDR1 and CDR2 sequences are MDHEN and SYDVKM. The CDR3 covers 15 residues.

The CDR3 is CATGTVDSPLHF. The CDR3 nucleotides are TGTGCCACAGGGACAGTCGATTCACCCCTCCACTTT. The chain couples TRBV9 to TRBJ1-6; TRBD1 matches at 7 bases. CDR1 and CDR2 from the germline V gene are SGDLS and YYNGEE. V trimming: 9 bases; J trimming: 8 bases; junction bases outside the gene matches: 5. The length of the CDR3 is 12 residues. Filled out from reference TRBV9 and TRBJ1-6, the complete variable domain reads DSGVTQTPKHLITATGQRVTLRCSPRSGDLSVYWYQQSLDQGLQFLIQYYNGEERAKGNILERFSAQQFPDLHSELNLSSLELGDSALYFCATGTVDSPLHFGNGTRLTVT.

This clonotype was counted only a few times. V and J are TRBV4-2 and TRBJ2-1; 7 nucleotides agree with TRBD2. Germline CDR1 reads LGHNA; CDR2 reads YNFKEQ. This CDR3 region has 16 residues. Losses at the gene ends were 3 bases for V and 8 bases for J; bases not matched to a gene: 13. CDR3 in amino acids: CASSQRGRWPTDEQFF. The CDR3 DNA reads as TGTGCCAGCAGCCAGCGCGGGAGATGGCCTACCGATGAGCAGTTCTTC.

The chain employs TRBV10-3 and TRBJ2-7, with TRBD1 matching over 7 bases. Trimming at V came to 6 bases and at J to 0 bases, leaving 2 bases not matched to a gene. CDR1 and CDR2 (germline): ENHRY, SYGVKD. The CDR3 runs to 13 residues. This CDR3 reads CAIRAGGSYEQYV. The CDR3 region has the DNA TGTGCCATCAGGGCAGGGGGCTCCTACGAGCAGTACGTC.

CDR3 amino acids: CATSRDLLANTGELFF. As DNA, the CDR3 is TGTGCCACCAGCAGAGATCTCTTGGCGAACACCGGGGAGCTGTTTTTT. The genes are TRBV15 and TRBJ2-2; D call uncertain. V was trimmed by 0 bases and J by 0 bases, leaving 8 bases between them. This CDR3 has 16 amino acids. Germline assignment: CDR1 LNHNV and CDR2 YYDKDF (reference sequence).

The rearrangement links TRBV12-3 or TRBV12-4 to TRBJ1-1; the D gene is possibly TRBD1 (5 bases). The CDR3 consists of 12 residues. V lost 3 bases and J lost 6, with 8 bases in between. The CDR3 nucleotides are TGTGCCAGCAGTTTCGGAGGGGCTGAAGCTTTCTTT. Encoded protein: CASSFGGAEAFF.

The rearrangement uses TRBV20-1 and TRBJ1-5, with a weak D call TRBD1 (6 bases). The CDR3 has 15 amino acids. In germline, CDR1 is DFQATT, CDR2 SNEGSKA (reference sequence). The V end was cut by 3 bases, the J end by 6 bases, with 18 bases between. The CDR3 DNA reads as TGCAGTGCTAGCAAGTCCCAGGGGCTCGGTCAGCCCCAGCATTTT. The encoded protein is CSASKSQGLGQPQHF.

Only one count was recorded for this clonotype. V is TRBV6-2 or TRBV6-3 and J is TRBJ2-2; 12 bases align to TRBD1. Germline CDR1 is MNHEY and CDR2 is SVGEGT. The trim removed 6 bases at V and 5 bases at J, leaving 13 bases unmatched. CDR3 length: 18 amino acids. CDR3 in amino acids: CASRPGTGGSSRTGELFF. The CDR3 region has the DNA TGTGCCAGCAGGCCCGGGACAGGGGGCTCCTCTCGGACCGGGGAGCTGTTTTTT.

A few counts support this clonotype. The chain joins TRBV28 to TRBJ2-7; 10 bases are shared with TRBD1. Per germline, CDR1 MDHEN and CDR2 SYDVKM. The CDR3 is 17 amino acids. The junction had 14 bases not matched to a gene; V was cut back by 3 bases and J by 6 bases. CDR3 loop: CASSFSGTGASGGEQYF. The CDR3 bases are TGTGCCAGCAGTTTCAGCGGGACAGGGGCCTCGGGGGGCGAGCAGTACTTC.

This clonotype was found a few times. The rearrangement uses TRBV20-1 and TRBJ2-1; D uncertain. The CDR3 is 10 amino acids. Germline V gene sequence: CDR1 DFQATT, CDR2 SNEGSKA (reference sequence). With 8 bases removed from V and 2 bases from J, the gap between germline ends came to 4 bases. As DNA, the CDR3 is TGCAGTTGCCCCTACAATGAGCAGTTCTTC. It codes for CSCPYNEQFF.

This sequence joins TRBV30 and TRBJ1-1, with D perhaps TRBD1 (6 bases). V lost 3 bases, J lost 11 bases, and 16 bases lay in between. The CDR3 totals 12 residues. The germline V gene encodes CDR1 GTSNPN and CDR2 SVGIG (reference sequence). The CDR3 spells CAWSPLQGMAFF. DNA of the CDR3: TGTGCCTGGAGCCCGTTACAGGGTATGGCTTTCTTT.

The table lists this clonotype with many counts. The V call is TRBV30, the J call TRBJ2-3, with 10 positions matching TRBD1. The CDR3 sequence is 16 residues long. Germline V gene data show CDR1 as GTSNPN and CDR2 as SVGIG (reference sequence). J was trimmed by 5 bases and V by 0 bases; bases with no gene match: 8. The CDR3 nucleotides read TGTGCCTGGAGTGTACGAGGGACAGGGGTTTTAGATACGCAGTATTTT. Translated, it gives CAWSVRGTGVLDTQYF.

The V call is TRBV7-9, the J call TRBJ2-1; perhaps TRBD2 as D (5 bases). The CDR3 covers 17 residues. The V end was cut by 1 base, the J end by 6 bases, with 19 bases between. Germline-derived CDR1 and CDR2 are SEHNR and FQNEAQ (reference sequence). CDR3 sequence reads: CASSLGRRTVRGNEQFF. CDR3 DNA: TGTGCCAGCAGCTTAGGCCGACGGACTGTTCGTGGCAATGAGCAGTTCTTC.

The chain uses TRBV6-2 or TRBV6-3 and TRBJ1-1; D is possibly TRBD1 (6 bases). Trimming removed 7 bases at V and 5 bases at J, with 14 bases between. The CDR3 is 13 amino acids. The germline V gene has CDR1 MNHEY and CDR2 SVGEGT. In nucleotides, the CDR3 is TGTGCCAGCAAGGAAGGGGGAGGTACTGAAGCTTTCTTT. The encoded protein is CASKEGGGTEAFF.

This clonotype was seen only a few times. V is TRBV12-3 or TRBV12-4 and J is TRBJ1-6; maybe TRBD1 (6 bases). The CDR3 loop spans 16 amino acids. Between the trimmed V and J ends, which lost 5 bases and 8 bases, there was a span of 19 bases. The CDR3 nucleotides are TGTGCCAGCAGTCTGGCACAGGGCAATGGGTATTCACCCCTCCACTTT. Amino acid sequence: CASSLAQGNGYSPLHF.

V usage is TRBV10-1 and J usage is TRBJ2-3, with D perhaps matching TRBD2 (6 bases). This CDR3 contains 16 residues. Trimming pared 2 bases from V and 7 bases from J, leaving 19 bases between. Germline assignment: CDR1 WNHNN and CDR2 SYGVQD (reference sequence). The CDR3 sequence is CASSELAGSRTNTQYF. The CDR3 nucleotides read TGCGCCAGCAGTGAGCTTGCGGGAAGCCGCACGAATACGCAGTATTTT.

V usage is TRBV20-1 and J usage is TRBJ2-1; D is unclear. Trimming removed 0 bases at V and 3 bases at J, with 18 bases between. The CDR3 extends over 17 amino acids. Per the germline V gene, CDR1 is DFQATT and CDR2 is SNEGSKA (reference sequence). The CDR3, as DNA: TGCAGTGCTAGAGATGAACGGACCGGGTCCCACTACAATGAGCAGTTCTTC. Residues: CSARDERTGSHYNEQFF.

The chain carries TRBV7-8 and TRBJ2-1; TRBD2 matches 10 bases. This CDR3 is 17 amino acids long. The trim removed 3 bases at V and 2 bases at J, leaving 7 bases unmatched. Germline assignment: CDR1 SGHVS and CDR2 FQNEAQ. The DNA of the CDR3 is TGTGCCAGCAGCTTCCGACTAGCGGGCCCTACCTACAATGAGCAGTTCTTC. This codes for CASSFRLAGPTYNEQFF.

The V gene is TRBV4-1, the J gene TRBJ1-2; TRBD1 matches 10 bases. The CDR3 contains 16 residues. The V segment lost 3 bases and the J segment 3 bases; nucleotides outside the gene matches: 7. The germline gives CDR1 MGHRA, CDR2 YSYEKL. The CDR3 sequence is CASSHGDRGLDYGYTF. CDR3 coding DNA: TGCGCCAGCAGCCACGGCGACAGGGGGCTTGACTATGGCTACACCTTC.

By share, this clonotype ranks as medium-sized. This chain links TRBV12-3 or TRBV12-4 with TRBJ1-5; maybe TRBD1 (5 bases). V dropped 6 bases and J dropped 0 bases, with 12 bases sitting between them. This CDR3 has 15 residues. CDR3 sequence reads: CASRPSGSSNQPQHF. CDR3 bases: TGTGCCAGCAGACCATCAGGGAGTAGCAATCAGCCCCAGCATTTT.

In this sample, this clonotype turned up a few times. This chain uses TRBV4-3 with TRBJ2-7; TRBD2 is a possible D gene (6 bases). The germline V and J ends were trimmed by 4 bases and 3 bases, with 13 bases remaining between them. The germline gives CDR1 LGHNA, CDR2 YSLEER. This CDR3 spans 14 amino acids. DNA for the CDR3: TGCGCCAGCAGCCTCCGGAGGGAAAGCTACGAGCAGTACTTC. This sequence encodes CASSLRRESYEQYF.

V usage is TRBV6-4 and J usage is TRBJ2-3, with D possibly TRBD2 on 6 matching bases. Germline V gene sequence: CDR1 MRHNA, CDR2 SNTAGT. The CDR3 has 17 residues. V was pared by 4 bases and J by 1 base, with 18 bases between. Here the CDR3 reads CASSVGLMLAGTDTQYF. The CDR3 DNA reads TGTGCCAGCAGTGTGGGACTCATGTTAGCGGGCACAGATACGCAGTATTTT.

The table lists this clonotype with a few counts. This chain uses TRBV10-3 with TRBJ2-7, with D perhaps matching TRBD2 (6 bases). CDR3 length: 16 residues. Germline CDR1 reads ENHRY; CDR2 reads SYGVKD. Trimming stripped 8 bases from V and 6 bases from J, with 26 bases between. The CDR3 loop is CAISDPFGTGCSEQYV. The CDR3 DNA sequence: TGTGCCATCTCCGATCCATTCGGGACTGGGTGTTCCGAGCAGTACGTC.